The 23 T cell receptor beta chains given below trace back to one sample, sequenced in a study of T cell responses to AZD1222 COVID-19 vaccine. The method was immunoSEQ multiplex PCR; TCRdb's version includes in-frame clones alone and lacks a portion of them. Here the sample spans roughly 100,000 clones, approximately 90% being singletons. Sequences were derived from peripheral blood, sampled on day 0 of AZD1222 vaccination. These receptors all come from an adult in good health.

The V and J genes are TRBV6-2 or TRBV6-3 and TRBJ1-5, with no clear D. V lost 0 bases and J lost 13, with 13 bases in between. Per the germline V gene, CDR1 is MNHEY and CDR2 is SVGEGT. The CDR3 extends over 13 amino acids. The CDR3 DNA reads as TGTGCCAGCAGTTACTCGAAAGAGGGTCTACAGCATTTT. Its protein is CASSYSKEGLQHF.

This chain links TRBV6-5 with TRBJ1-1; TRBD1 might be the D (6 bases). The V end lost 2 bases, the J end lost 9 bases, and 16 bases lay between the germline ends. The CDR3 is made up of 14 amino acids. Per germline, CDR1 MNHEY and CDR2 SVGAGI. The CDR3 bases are TGTGCCAGCAGTTACGGTACAGGGACCCCTAAAGCTTTCTTT. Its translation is CASSYGTGTPKAFF.

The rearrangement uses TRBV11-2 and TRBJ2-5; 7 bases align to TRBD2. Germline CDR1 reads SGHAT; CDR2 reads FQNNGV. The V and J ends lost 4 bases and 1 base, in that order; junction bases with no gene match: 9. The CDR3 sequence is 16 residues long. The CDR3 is CASSSPGLRSQETQYF. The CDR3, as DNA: TGTGCCAGCAGCTCGCCGGGACTAAGGTCCCAAGAGACCCAGTACTTC.

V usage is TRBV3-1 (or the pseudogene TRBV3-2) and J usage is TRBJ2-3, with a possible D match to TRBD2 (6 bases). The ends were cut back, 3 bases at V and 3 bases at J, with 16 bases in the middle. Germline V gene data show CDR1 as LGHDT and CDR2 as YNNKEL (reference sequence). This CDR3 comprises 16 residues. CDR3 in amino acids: CASSQRKALATDTQYF. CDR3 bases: TGTGCCAGCAGCCAGCGTAAGGCCCTAGCGACAGATACGCAGTATTTT.

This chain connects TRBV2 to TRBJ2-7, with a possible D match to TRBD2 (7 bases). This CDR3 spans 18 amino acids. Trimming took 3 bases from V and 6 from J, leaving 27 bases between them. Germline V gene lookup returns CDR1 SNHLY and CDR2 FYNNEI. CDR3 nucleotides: TGTGCCAGCAGTGAGAGGGACTATTTTTTTTTGGGGGCCGGCGAGCAGTACTTC. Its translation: CASSERDYFFLGAGEQYF.

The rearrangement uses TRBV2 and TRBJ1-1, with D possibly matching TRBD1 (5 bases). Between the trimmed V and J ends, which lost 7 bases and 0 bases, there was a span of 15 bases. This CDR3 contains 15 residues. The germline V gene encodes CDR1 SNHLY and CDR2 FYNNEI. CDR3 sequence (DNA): TGTGCCAGCACCCGGGACGGAGGTATGAACACTGAAGCTTTCTTT. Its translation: CASTRDGGMNTEAFF.

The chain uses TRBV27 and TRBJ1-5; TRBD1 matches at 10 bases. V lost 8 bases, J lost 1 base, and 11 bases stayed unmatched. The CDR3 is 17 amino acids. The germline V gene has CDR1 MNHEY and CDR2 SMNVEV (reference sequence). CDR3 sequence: CASSRGTGERSNQPQHF. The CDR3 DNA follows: TGTGCCAGCTCACGAGGGACAGGGGAGCGGAGCAATCAGCCCCAGCATTTT.

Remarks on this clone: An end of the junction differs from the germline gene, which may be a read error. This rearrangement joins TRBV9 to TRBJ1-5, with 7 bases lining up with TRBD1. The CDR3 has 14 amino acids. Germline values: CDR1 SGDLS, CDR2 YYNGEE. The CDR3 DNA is TGTGCCAGCAGCGCCTCAGGGGGTCATCAACCCCAGCATTTT. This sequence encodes CASSASGGHQPQHF.

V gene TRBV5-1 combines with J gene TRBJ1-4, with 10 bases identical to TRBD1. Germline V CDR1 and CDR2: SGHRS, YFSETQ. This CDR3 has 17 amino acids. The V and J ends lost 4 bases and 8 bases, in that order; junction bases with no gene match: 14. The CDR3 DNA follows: TGCGCCAGCAGCGTGGACAGGGGGAATCCTACAGGGGAAAAACTGTTTTTT. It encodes CASSVDRGNPTGEKLFF.

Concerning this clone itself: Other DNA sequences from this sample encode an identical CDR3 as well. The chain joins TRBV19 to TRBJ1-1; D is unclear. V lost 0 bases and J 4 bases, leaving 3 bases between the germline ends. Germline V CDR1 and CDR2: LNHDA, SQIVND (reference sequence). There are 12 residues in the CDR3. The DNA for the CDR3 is TGTGCCAGTAGTATAGAGGGCACTGAAGCTTTCTTT. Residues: CASSIEGTEAFF.

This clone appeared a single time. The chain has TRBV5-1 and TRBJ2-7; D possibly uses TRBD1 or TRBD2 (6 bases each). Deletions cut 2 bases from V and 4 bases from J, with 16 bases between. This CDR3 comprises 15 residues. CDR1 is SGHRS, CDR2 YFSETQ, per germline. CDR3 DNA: TGCGCCAGCAGCTTAACGGGGGCCGGGGTATACGAGCAGTACTTC. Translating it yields CASSLTGAGVYEQYF.

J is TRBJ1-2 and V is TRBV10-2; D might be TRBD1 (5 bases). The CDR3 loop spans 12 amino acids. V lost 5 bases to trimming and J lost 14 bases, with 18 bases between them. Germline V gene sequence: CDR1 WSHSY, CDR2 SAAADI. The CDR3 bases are TGCGCCAGCAGTACGGACACCGACTTGAGGACCTTC. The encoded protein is CASSTDTDLRTF.

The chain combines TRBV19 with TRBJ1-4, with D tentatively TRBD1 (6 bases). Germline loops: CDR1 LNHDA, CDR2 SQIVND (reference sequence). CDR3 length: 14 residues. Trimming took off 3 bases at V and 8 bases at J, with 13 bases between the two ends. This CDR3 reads CASSIYRDGEKLFF. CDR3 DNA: TGTGCCAGTAGTATCTACAGGGATGGGGAAAAACTGTTTTTT.

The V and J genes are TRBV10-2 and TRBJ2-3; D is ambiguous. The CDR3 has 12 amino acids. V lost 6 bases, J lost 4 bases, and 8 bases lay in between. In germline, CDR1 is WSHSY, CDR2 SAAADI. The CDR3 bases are TGCGCCAGCAGCTTACGTTCAGATACGCAGTATTTT. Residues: CASSLRSDTQYF.

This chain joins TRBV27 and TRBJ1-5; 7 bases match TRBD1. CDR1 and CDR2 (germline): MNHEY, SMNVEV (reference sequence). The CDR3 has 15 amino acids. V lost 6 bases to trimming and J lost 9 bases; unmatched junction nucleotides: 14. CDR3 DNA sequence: TGTGCCAGCAGCCTTAGGACAGGCCCTGGTTGGCCCCAGCATTTT. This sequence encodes CASSLRTGPGWPQHF.

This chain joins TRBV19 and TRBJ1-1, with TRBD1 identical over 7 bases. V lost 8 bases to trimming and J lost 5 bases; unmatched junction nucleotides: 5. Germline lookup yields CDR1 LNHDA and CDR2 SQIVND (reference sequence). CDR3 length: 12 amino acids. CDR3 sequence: CASGQARTEAFF. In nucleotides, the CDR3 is TGTGCCAGTGGACAGGCACGAACTGAAGCTTTCTTT.

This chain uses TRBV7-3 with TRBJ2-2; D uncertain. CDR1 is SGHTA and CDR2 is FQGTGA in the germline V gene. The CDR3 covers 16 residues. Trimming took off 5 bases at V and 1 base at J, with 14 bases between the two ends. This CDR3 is CASSPLDTRNTGELFF. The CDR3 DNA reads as TGTGCCAGCAGCCCGCTTGACACCCGGAACACCGGGGAGCTGTTTTTT.

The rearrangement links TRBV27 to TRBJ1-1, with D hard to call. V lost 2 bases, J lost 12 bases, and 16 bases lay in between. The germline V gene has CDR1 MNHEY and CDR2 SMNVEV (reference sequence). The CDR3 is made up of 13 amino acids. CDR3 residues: CASSLAPWEVTFF. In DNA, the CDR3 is TGTGCCAGCAGTTTAGCCCCCTGGGAGGTAACTTTCTTT.

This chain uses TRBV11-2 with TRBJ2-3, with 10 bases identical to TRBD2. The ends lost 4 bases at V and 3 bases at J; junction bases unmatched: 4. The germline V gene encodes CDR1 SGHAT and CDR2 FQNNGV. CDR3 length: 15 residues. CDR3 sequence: CASSSSGGWTDTQYF. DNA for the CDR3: TGTGCCAGCAGCTCTAGCGGGGGTTGGACAGATACGCAGTATTTT. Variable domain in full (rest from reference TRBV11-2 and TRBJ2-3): EAGVAQSPRYKIIEKRQSVAFWCNPISGHATLYWYQQILGQGPKLLIQFQNNGVVDDSQLPKDRFSAERLKGVDSTLKIQPAKLEDSAVYLCASSSSGGWTDTQYFGPGTRLTVL.

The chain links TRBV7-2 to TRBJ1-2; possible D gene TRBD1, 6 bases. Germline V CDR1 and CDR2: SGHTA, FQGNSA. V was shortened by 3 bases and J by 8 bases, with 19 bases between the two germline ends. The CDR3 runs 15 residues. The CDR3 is CASSFSGGAPGGYTF. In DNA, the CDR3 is TGTGCCAGCAGCTTTAGTGGGGGCGCCCCCGGGGGCTACACCTTC.

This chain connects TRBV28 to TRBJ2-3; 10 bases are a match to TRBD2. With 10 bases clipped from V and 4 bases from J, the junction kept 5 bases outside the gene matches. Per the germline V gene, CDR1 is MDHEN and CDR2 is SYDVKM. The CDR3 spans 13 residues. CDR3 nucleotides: TGTGCCACCCAAGCGGGGGGGCCAGATACGCAGTATTTT. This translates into CATQAGGPDTQYF.

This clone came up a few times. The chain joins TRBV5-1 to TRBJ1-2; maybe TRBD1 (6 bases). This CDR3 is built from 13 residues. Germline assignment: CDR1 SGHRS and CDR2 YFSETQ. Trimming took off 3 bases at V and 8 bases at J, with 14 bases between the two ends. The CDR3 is CASSSDGGWGYTF. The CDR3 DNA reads TGCGCCAGCAGCTCCGACGGGGGCTGGGGCTACACCTTC. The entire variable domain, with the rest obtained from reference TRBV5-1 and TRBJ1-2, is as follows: KAGVTQTPRYLIKTRGQQVTLSCSPISGHRSVSWYQQTPGQGLQFLFEYFSETQRNKGNFPGRFSGRQFSNSRSEMNVSTLELGDSALYLCASSSDGGWGYTFGSGTRLTVV.

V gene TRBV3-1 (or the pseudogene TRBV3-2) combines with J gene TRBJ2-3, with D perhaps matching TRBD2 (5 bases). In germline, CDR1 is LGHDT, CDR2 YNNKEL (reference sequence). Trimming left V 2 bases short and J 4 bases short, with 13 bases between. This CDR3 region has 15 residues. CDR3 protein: CASSQFIGDSDTQYF. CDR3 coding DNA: TGTGCCAGCAGCCAATTTATCGGGGATTCAGATACGCAGTATTTT.